This record concerns one T cell receptor beta chain sequence. The blood sample was taken during the colonoscopy visit. This specimen belongs to a study of pediatric ulcerative colitis. Measured with immunoSEQ multiplex PCR; TCRdb has only the in-frame clones, and not every one. The sample records 45,000 to 75,000 clones, 75% to 90% being singletons. The CDR3 totals 13 residues. Looked up from germline, CDR1 is MNHNS and CDR2 is SASEGT. V dropped 4 bases and J dropped 0 bases, with 6 bases sitting between them. This chain uses TRBV6-1 with TRBJ1-1; D is ambiguous. Sequenced: blood. This receptor was obtained from a boy between 10 and 17 years old who was a control in a study of pediatric ulcerative colitis. CDR3 sequence reads: CASSGAVNTEAFF. The CDR3 DNA sequence: TGTGCCAGCAGTGGGGCTGTGAACACTGAAGCTTTCTTT.